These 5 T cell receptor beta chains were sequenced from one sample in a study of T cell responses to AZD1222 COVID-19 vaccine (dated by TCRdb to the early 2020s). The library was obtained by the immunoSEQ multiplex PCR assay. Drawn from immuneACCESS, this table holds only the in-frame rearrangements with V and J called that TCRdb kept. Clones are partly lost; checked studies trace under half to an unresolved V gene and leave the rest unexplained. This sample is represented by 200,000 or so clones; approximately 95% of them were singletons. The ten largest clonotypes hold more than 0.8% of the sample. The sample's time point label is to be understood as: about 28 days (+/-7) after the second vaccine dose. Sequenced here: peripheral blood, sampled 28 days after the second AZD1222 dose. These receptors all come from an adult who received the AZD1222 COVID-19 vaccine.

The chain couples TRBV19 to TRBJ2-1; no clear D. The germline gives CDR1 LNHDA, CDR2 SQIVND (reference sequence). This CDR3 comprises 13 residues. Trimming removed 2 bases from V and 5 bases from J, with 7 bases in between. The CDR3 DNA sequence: TGTGCCAGTAGTATATGGGCGGACAATGAGCAGTTCTTC. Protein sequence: CASSIWADNEQFF.

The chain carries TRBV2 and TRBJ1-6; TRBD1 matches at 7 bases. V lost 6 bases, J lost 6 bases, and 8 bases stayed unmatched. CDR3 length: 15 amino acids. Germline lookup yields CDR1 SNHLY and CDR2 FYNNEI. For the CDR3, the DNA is TGTGCCAGCAGATCACGGGGACAGCCTAATTCACCCCTCCACTTT. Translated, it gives CASRSRGQPNSPLHF. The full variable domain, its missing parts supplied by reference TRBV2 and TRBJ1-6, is EPEVTQTPSHQVTQMGQEVILRCVPISNHLYFYWYRQILGQKVEFLVSFYNNEISEKSEIFDDQFSVERPDGSNFTLKIRSTKLEDSAMYFCASRSRGQPNSPLHFGNGTRLTVT.

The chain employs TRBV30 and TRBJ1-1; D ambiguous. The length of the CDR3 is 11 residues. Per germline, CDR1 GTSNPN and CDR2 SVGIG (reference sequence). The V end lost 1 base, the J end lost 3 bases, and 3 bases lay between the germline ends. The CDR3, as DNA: TGTGCCTGGAGTGGGTACACTGAAGCTTTCTTT. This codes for CAWSGYTEAFF.

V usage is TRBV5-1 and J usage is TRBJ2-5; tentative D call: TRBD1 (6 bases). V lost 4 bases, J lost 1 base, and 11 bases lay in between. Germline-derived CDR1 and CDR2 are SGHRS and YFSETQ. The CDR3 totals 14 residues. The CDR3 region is CASSLTGVQETQYF. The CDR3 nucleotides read TGCGCCAGCAGCCTGACAGGAGTCCAAGAGACCCAGTACTTC.

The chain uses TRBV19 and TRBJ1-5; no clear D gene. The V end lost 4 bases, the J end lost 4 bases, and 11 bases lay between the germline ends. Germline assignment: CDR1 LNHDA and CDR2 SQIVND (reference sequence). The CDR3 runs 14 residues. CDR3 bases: TGTGCCAGTAGTACCCGGGCTAGGAATCAGCCCCAGCATTTT. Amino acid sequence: CASSTRARNQPQHF. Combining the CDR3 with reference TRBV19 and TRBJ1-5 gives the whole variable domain DGGITQSPKYLFRKEGQNVTLSCEQNLNHDAMYWYRQDPGQGLRLIYYSQIVNDFQKGDIAEGYSVSREKKESFPLTVTSAQKNPTAFYLCASSTRARNQPQHFGDGTRLSIL.